The present T cell receptor beta chain was sequenced within a study of blood T cell repertoires in COVID-19. Turning to the study itself: Sites across the United States, Italy and Spain contributed samples from acute and convalescent COVID-19.

V was clipped by 6 bases and J by 10 bases; unmatched bases: 12. The CDR3 is 15 amino acids. Per the germline V gene, CDR1 is SGHNT and CDR2 is YYREEE (reference sequence). Libraries were prepared by immunoSEQ multiplex PCR; TCRdb keeps only in-frame clonotypes and omits some of them. The sample has approximately 140,000 clones, roughly 85% seen once; the top ten hold approximately 8%. The chain employs TRBV5-4 and TRBJ2-1; 11 bases agree with TRBD2. The sample taken for sequencing was peripheral blood. The receptor's source is a woman in her sixties or seventies with COVID-19, enrolled during active disease. DNA of the CDR3: TGTGCCAGCACCAAGACTAGCGGGGTAGTATACGAGCAGTTCTTC. Translated: CASTKTSGVVYEQFF.